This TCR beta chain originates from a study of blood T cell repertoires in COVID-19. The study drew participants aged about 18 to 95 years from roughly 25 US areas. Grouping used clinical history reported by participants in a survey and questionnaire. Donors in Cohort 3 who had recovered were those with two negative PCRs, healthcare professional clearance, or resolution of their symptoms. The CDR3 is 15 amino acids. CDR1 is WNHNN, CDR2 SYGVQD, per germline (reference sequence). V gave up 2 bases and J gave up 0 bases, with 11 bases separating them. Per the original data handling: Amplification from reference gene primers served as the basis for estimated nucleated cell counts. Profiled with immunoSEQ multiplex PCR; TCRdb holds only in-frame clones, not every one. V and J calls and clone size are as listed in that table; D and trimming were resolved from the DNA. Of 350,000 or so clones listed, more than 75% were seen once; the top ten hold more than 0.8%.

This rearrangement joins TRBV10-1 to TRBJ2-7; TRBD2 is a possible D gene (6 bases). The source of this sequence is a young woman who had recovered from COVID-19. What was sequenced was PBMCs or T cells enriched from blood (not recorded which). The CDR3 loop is CASSEPGGSSYEQYF. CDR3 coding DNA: TGCGCCAGCAGTGAGCCCGGGGGAAGCTCCTACGAGCAGTACTTC.